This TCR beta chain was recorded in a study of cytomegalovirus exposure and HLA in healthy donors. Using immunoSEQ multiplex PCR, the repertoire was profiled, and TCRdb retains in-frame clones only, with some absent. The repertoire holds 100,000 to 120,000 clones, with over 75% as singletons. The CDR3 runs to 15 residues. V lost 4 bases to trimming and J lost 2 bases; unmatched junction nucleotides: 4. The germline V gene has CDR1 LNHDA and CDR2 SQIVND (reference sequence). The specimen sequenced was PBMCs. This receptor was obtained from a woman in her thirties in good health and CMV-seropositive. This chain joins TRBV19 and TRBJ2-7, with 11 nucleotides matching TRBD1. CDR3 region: CASSRPGQGAYEQYF. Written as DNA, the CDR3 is TGTGCCAGTAGTAGACCGGGACAGGGGGCCTACGAGCAGTACTTC.